These 9 T cell receptor beta chains were sequenced from one sample in a study of T cell responses to AZD1222 COVID-19 vaccine. TCRdb's copy holds only in-frame clones and misses some; the assay was immunoSEQ multiplex PCR. The data hold roughly 110,000 clones, with approximately 90% observed a single time. Sequencing was performed on peripheral blood, taken 28 days after the second AZD1222 dose. These receptor sequences come from an adult who received the AZD1222 COVID-19 vaccine.

This sequence joins TRBV19 and TRBJ1-3; a possible D gene is TRBD1 (5 bases). The CDR3 has 14 residues. V lost 5 bases and J lost 1, with 9 bases in between. The germline gives CDR1 LNHDA, CDR2 SQIVND (reference sequence). The CDR3 sequence is CASSQRTSGNTIYF. DNA of the CDR3: TGTGCCAGTAGTCAACGGACATCTGGAAACACCATATATTTT.

V gene TRBV19 combines with J gene TRBJ2-2; D is uncertain. This CDR3 is 13 amino acids long. Germline V CDR1 and CDR2: LNHDA, SQIVND (reference sequence). Trimming took off 7 bases at V and 0 bases at J, with 6 bases between the two ends. The CDR3 DNA is TGTGCCAGTATCTACACGAACACCGGGGAGCTGTTTTTT. Translation gives CASIYTNTGELFF.

The CDR3 DNA reads as TGTGCCAGCAGCGTAGGAGCTGAACCGAACACTGAAGCTTTCTTT. Translation gives CASSVGAEPNTEAFF. The chain employs TRBV9 and TRBJ1-1; D ambiguous. This CDR3 has 15 amino acids. V was cut by 0 bases and J by 1 base, with 10 bases left in between. The V gene's germline CDR1 is SGDLS and CDR2 YYNGEE.

CDR3 amino acids: CASSLSGPPRGDRGYEQYF. CDR3 bases: TGTGCCAGCAGTTTATCGGGGCCCCCGAGGGGGGATCGAGGCTACGAGCAGTACTTC. V gene TRBV27 combines with J gene TRBJ2-7, with D perhaps being TRBD1 or TRBD2 (6 bases each). This CDR3 comprises 19 residues. Deletions cut 0 bases from V and 3 bases from J, with 24 bases between. The germline CDR1 and CDR2 sequences are MNHEY and SMNVEV (reference sequence).

Note on this clone: Different DNA sequences within this sample yield the same CDR3. This rearrangement joins TRBV27 to TRBJ1-1; TRBD1 is a possible D gene (5 bases). Trimming removed 3 bases at V and 3 bases at J, with 8 bases between. The length of the CDR3 is 13 residues. The V gene's germline CDR1 is MNHEY and CDR2 SMNVEV (reference sequence). The CDR3 loop reads CASSLGRDTEAFF. CDR3 coding DNA: TGTGCCAGCAGTTTGGGCAGGGACACTGAAGCTTTCTTT.

The CDR3 DNA follows: TGTGCCAGCAGCCAAGGTGGACAGAGGAACACTGAAGCTTTCTTT. It is translated as CASSQGGQRNTEAFF. V is TRBV3-1 (or the pseudogene TRBV3-2) and J is TRBJ1-1; perhaps TRBD1 as D (6 bases). The CDR3 totals 15 residues. Trimming took 1 base from V and 1 from J, leaving 10 bases between them. The germline V gene encodes CDR1 LGHDT and CDR2 YNNKEL (reference sequence).

The CDR3 is CASSAGQGLRTQYF. CDR3 nucleotides: TGTGCCAGCAGTGCGGGACAGGGATTAAGGACCCAGTACTTC. The chain carries TRBV2 and TRBJ2-5; 9 bases line up with TRBD1. The CDR3 has 14 residues. Looked up from germline, CDR1 is SNHLY and CDR2 is FYNNEI. V dropped 4 bases and J dropped 7; count of bases not matched to a gene: 7. The full variable domain, rest sourced from reference TRBV2 and TRBJ2-5, is EPEVTQTPSHQVTQMGQEVILRCVPISNHLYFYWYRQILGQKVEFLVSFYNNEISEKSEIFDDQFSVERPDGSNFTLKIRSTKLEDSAMYFCASSAGQGLRTQYFGPGTRLLVL.

The V call is TRBV9, the J call TRBJ2-1; unclear D gene. The germline CDR1 and CDR2 sequences are SGDLS and YYNGEE. This CDR3 spans 11 amino acids. V was cut by 0 bases and J by 8 bases, with 3 bases left in between. CDR3: CASSVGYEQFF. CDR3 DNA sequence: TGTGCCAGCAGCGTAGGATATGAGCAGTTCTTC.

This chain uses TRBV7-8 with TRBJ1-5, with 9 bases identical to TRBD1. The V gene's germline CDR1 is SGHVS and CDR2 FQNEAQ. CDR3 size: 14 residues. V shed 5 bases and J 5 bases; nucleotides not matched to a gene: 4. CDR3 sequence reads: CASSPRTGDQPQHF. The CDR3 DNA sequence: TGTGCCAGCAGCCCGAGGACAGGGGATCAGCCCCAGCATTTT.